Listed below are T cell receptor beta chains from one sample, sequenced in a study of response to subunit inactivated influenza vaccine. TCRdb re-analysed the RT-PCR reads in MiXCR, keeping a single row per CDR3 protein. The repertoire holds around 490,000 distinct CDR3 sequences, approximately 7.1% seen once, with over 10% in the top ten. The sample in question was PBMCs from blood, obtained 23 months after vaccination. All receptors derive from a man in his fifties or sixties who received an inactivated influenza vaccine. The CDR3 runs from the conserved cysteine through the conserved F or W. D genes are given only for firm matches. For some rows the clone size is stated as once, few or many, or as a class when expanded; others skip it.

cdr3_nt: TGTGCCAGCAGTGTCCCCGGGTTGAGACAGCCCCAGCATTTT
cdr3_aa: CASSVPGLRQPQHF
d_call: .
j_call: TRBJ1-5
clone_size: many
cdr3_length: 14
v_call: TRBV2

cdr3_nt: TGCGCCAGCAGTCGGACCGCGGCGGGAGTGGGAACAGATACGCAGTATTTT
cdr3_aa: CASSRTAAGVGTDTQYF
d_call: TRBD2
j_call: TRBJ2-3
clone_size: few
cdr3_length: 17
v_call: TRBV4-3

cdr3_nt: TGTGCCACCAGTGAGTGGACTAGCGGGGACTCCACAGATACGCAGTATTTT
cdr3_aa: CATSEWTSGDSTDTQYF
d_call: TRBD2
j_call: TRBJ2-3
clone_size: many
cdr3_length: 17
v_call: TRBV24-1

cdr3_nt: TGTGCCAGCAGGGGACTAGCAGACGAGCAGTACTTC
cdr3_aa: CASRGLADEQYF
d_call: TRBD2
j_call: TRBJ2-7
clone_size: .
cdr3_length: 12
v_call: TRBV7-9

cdr3_nt: TGTGCCAGCAGCGAAGGGACTACTCTTCGAGAGACCCAGTACTTC
cdr3_aa: CASSEGTTLRETQYF
d_call: TRBD2
j_call: TRBJ2-5
clone_size: many
cdr3_length: 15
v_call: TRBV9

cdr3_nt: TGCGCCAGCAGCGTAGGACACTCGAACACCGGGGAGCTGTTTTTT
cdr3_aa: CASSVGHSNTGELFF
d_call: .
j_call: TRBJ2-2
clone_size: many
cdr3_length: 15
v_call: TRBV5-1

cdr3_nt: TGCAGTGCCCTCCAGGGGGATCAGCCCCAGCATTTT
cdr3_aa: CSALQGDQPQHF
d_call: TRBD1
j_call: TRBJ1-5
clone_size: many
cdr3_length: 12
v_call: TRBV20-1

cdr3_nt: TGTGCCAGCAGTCAACAGGACTCTGGAAACACCATATATTTT
cdr3_aa: CASSQQDSGNTIYF
d_call: .
j_call: TRBJ1-3
clone_size: few
cdr3_length: 14
v_call: TRBV7-2

cdr3_nt: TGTGCCAGCAGCTTTAACCAGGGAAAGACCCAGTACTTC
cdr3_aa: CASSFNQGKTQYF
d_call: .
j_call: TRBJ2-5
clone_size: many
cdr3_length: 13
v_call: TRBV7-2

cdr3_nt: TGCAGTGCTAGAGACGTAGCGGCCCAAGAGACCCAGTACTTC
cdr3_aa: CSARDVAAQETQYF
d_call: .
j_call: TRBJ2-5
clone_size: few
cdr3_length: 14
v_call: TRBV20-1

cdr3_nt: TGCAGTGCGAGGGACAGGGGGCGGCGTGGCTACACCTTC
cdr3_aa: CSARDRGRRGYTF
d_call: TRBD1
j_call: TRBJ1-2
clone_size: few
cdr3_length: 13
v_call: TRBV20-1

cdr3_nt: TGTGCCAGCAGCCAAGATGTCGGAGAAAAACTGTTTTTT
cdr3_aa: CASSQDVGEKLFF
d_call: .
j_call: TRBJ1-4
clone_size: few
cdr3_length: 13
v_call: TRBV4-2

cdr3_nt: TGTGCCAGCAGCCAGACGGGACTAGCGGGAGTTATTCGCTCGAACGAGCAGTACTTC
cdr3_aa: CASSQTGLAGVIRSNEQYF
d_call: TRBD2
j_call: TRBJ2-7
clone_size: many
cdr3_length: 19
v_call: TRBV4-2

cdr3_nt: TGTGCCAGCAGCTTAGGCCTAGCGAGCTCCTACAATGAGCAGTTCTTC
cdr3_aa: CASSLGLASSYNEQFF
d_call: .
j_call: TRBJ2-1
clone_size: few
cdr3_length: 16
v_call: TRBV7-2

cdr3_nt: TGTGCCAGCACCTCGTTCCCGGCCGAGGTGGACATCGAATCAACTAATGAAAAACTGTTTTTT
cdr3_aa: CASTSFPAEVDIESTNEKLFF
d_call: .
j_call: TRBJ1-4
clone_size: few
cdr3_length: 21
v_call: TRBV11-1

cdr3_nt: TGTGCCAGCAGTCCCCGGGCAGGGGGGAGCAATCAGCCCCAGCATTTT
cdr3_aa: CASSPRAGGSNQPQHF
d_call: TRBD1
j_call: TRBJ1-5
clone_size: .
cdr3_length: 16
v_call: TRBV12-3/TRBV12-4

cdr3_nt: TGCAGTGCTAGAGATCTAGGGCGGGAGTACATCAAAAACATTCAGTACTTC
cdr3_aa: CSARDLGREYIKNIQYF
d_call: TRBD2
j_call: TRBJ2-4
clone_size: few
cdr3_length: 17
v_call: TRBV20-1

cdr3_nt: TGTGCCTGCCCCGGGACAGGCTACGAGCAGTACTTC
cdr3_aa: CACPGTGYEQYF
d_call: TRBD1
j_call: TRBJ2-7
clone_size: many
cdr3_length: 12
v_call: TRBV30

cdr3_nt: TGCGCCAGCAGCTTGGCCATTTCAGATACGCAGTATTTT
cdr3_aa: CASSLAISDTQYF
d_call: .
j_call: TRBJ2-3
clone_size: .
cdr3_length: 13
v_call: TRBV5-1

cdr3_nt: TGTGCCAGCAGCCCAGGACTACCGATATTCAATCAGAGATTAGATCCAAAATGGGATGAGCAGTTCTTC
cdr3_aa: CASSPGLPIFNQRLDPKWDEQFF
d_call: .
j_call: TRBJ2-1
clone_size: many
cdr3_length: 23
v_call: TRBV4-2

cdr3_nt: TGTGCGGCCAATAGAGGGAACACTGAAGCTTTCTTT
cdr3_aa: CAANRGNTEAFF
d_call: .
j_call: TRBJ1-1
clone_size: few
cdr3_length: 12
v_call: TRBV10-3

cdr3_nt: TGTGCCAGCAGTTTATCGGGACCCCTTAACAAAAACATTCAGTACTTC
cdr3_aa: CASSLSGPLNKNIQYF
d_call: .
j_call: TRBJ2-4
clone_size: .
cdr3_length: 16
v_call: TRBV28

cdr3_nt: TGTGCCAGCAGCTGGACCCTGAGTAGAATGAGGGGACGGGTGGATGAGCAGTTCTTC
cdr3_aa: CASSWTLSRMRGRVDEQFF
d_call: .
j_call: TRBJ2-1
clone_size: .
cdr3_length: 19
v_call: TRBV11-1

cdr3_nt: TGTGCCAGCAGCCCACAGGGGACAGGGGCCGGGGAGCTGTTTTTT
cdr3_aa: CASSPQGTGAGELFF
d_call: TRBD1
j_call: TRBJ2-2
clone_size: .
cdr3_length: 15
v_call: TRBV7-2

cdr3_nt: TGCGCCAGCAGCTTGTTAACAGGGGACCGCTCCTACGAGCAGTACTTC
cdr3_aa: CASSLLTGDRSYEQYF
d_call: TRBD1
j_call: TRBJ2-7
clone_size: .
cdr3_length: 16
v_call: TRBV5-1

cdr3_nt: TGTGCCAGCAGGATGAGGCGGGGGTCCACCTACAATGAGCAGTTCTTC
cdr3_aa: CASRMRRGSTYNEQFF
d_call: TRBD2
j_call: TRBJ2-1
clone_size: .
cdr3_length: 16
v_call: TRBV12-3/TRBV12-4

cdr3_nt: TGTGCCAGCAGTTTAGTGGGAGGTTACAACAATGAGCAGTTCTTC
cdr3_aa: CASSLVGGYNNEQFF
d_call: .
j_call: TRBJ2-1
clone_size: few
cdr3_length: 15
v_call: TRBV12-3/TRBV12-4

cdr3_nt: TGTGCCAGCAGGGCCCGGGACAGAGAGATCGAGCAGTACTTC
cdr3_aa: CASRARDREIEQYF
d_call: TRBD1
j_call: TRBJ2-7
clone_size: many
cdr3_length: 14
v_call: TRBV12-3/TRBV12-4

cdr3_nt: TGTGCCAGCAGCCTAGGGGTCGCCAATCAGCCCCAGCATTTT
cdr3_aa: CASSLGVANQPQHF
d_call: .
j_call: TRBJ1-5
clone_size: few
cdr3_length: 14
v_call: TRBV3-1

cdr3_nt: TGTGCCAGCAGTTTTGGGGGTGAGAGAACTGAAGCTTTCTTT
cdr3_aa: CASSFGGERTEAFF
d_call: .
j_call: TRBJ1-1
clone_size: few
cdr3_length: 14
v_call: TRBV27

cdr3_nt: TGTGCCAGCAGAATGGCTAGCGGGGGAAAGCAGTACTTC
cdr3_aa: CASRMASGGKQYF
d_call: TRBD2
j_call: TRBJ2-7
clone_size: few
cdr3_length: 13
v_call: TRBV2

cdr3_nt: TGTGCCAGCACAAGGACAGGAACAATCGGGGAGCTGTTTTTT
cdr3_aa: CASTRTGTIGELFF
d_call: TRBD1
j_call: TRBJ2-2
clone_size: .
cdr3_length: 14
v_call: TRBV12-3/TRBV12-4

cdr3_nt: TGTGCCATCGGGACTAGCGGGGGTACAGATACGCAGTATTTT
cdr3_aa: CAIGTSGGTDTQYF
d_call: TRBD2
j_call: TRBJ2-3
clone_size: .
cdr3_length: 14
v_call: TRBV10-3

cdr3_nt: TGCGCCAGCAGCACACAAGCGGGGACGGGCTACAATGAGCAGTTCTTC
cdr3_aa: CASSTQAGTGYNEQFF
d_call: TRBD2
j_call: TRBJ2-1
clone_size: many
cdr3_length: 16
v_call: TRBV5-1

cdr3_nt: TGTGCCAGCAGCGTAGGGGGGGGCTTGGCTTTCTTT
cdr3_aa: CASSVGGGLAFF
d_call: .
j_call: TRBJ1-1
clone_size: .
cdr3_length: 12
v_call: TRBV6-6

cdr3_nt: TGTGCCAGCAGTTTACGGGGACCCGGGACACAACATTTT
cdr3_aa: CASSLRGPGTQHF
d_call: .
j_call: TRBJ1-5
clone_size: many
cdr3_length: 13
v_call: TRBV5-6

cdr3_nt: TGCAGTGCCAGTTGGGGGGCCGCCTACGAGCAGTACTTC
cdr3_aa: CSASWGAAYEQYF
d_call: .
j_call: TRBJ2-7
clone_size: few
cdr3_length: 13
v_call: TRBV20-1

cdr3_nt: TGTGCCAGCAGCTGGCCGGGAGGGGAACAGCCCCAGCATTTT
cdr3_aa: CASSWPGGEQPQHF
d_call: .
j_call: TRBJ1-5
clone_size: .
cdr3_length: 14
v_call: TRBV6-2/TRBV6-3